These 26 T cell receptor beta chains came from one sample sequenced in a study of T cell responses to AZD1222 COVID-19 vaccine. TCRdb's copy holds only in-frame clones and misses some; the assay was immunoSEQ multiplex PCR. The table lists some 100,000 clones, around nine tenths of them singletons. Sequencing was performed on peripheral blood, taken on day 0 of AZD1222 vaccination. The source is an adult in good health.

The DNA for the CDR3 is TGCGCCAGCAGCCAAGATGGTTGGGCCCCCGAGCAGTTCTTC. Its protein is CASSQDGWAPEQFF. V gene TRBV4-3 combines with J gene TRBJ2-1; no reliable D call. The germline V gene has CDR1 LGHNA and CDR2 YSLEER. This CDR3 is built from 14 residues. The V and J ends lost 0 bases and 10 bases respectively, with 13 bases between them.

The chain employs TRBV9 and TRBJ2-2, with 8 positions matching TRBD1. Germline CDR1 reads SGDLS; CDR2 reads YYNGEE. Trimming at V came to 0 bases and at J to 1 base, leaving 2 bases not matched to a gene. This CDR3 comprises 16 residues. The CDR3 sequence is CASSVGTGMNTGELFF. The CDR3 DNA reads TGTGCCAGCAGCGTAGGGACAGGGATGAACACCGGGGAGCTGTTTTTT. The full variable domain, in which reference TRBV9 and TRBJ2-2 provide the parts outside the CDR3, is DSGVTQTPKHLITATGQRVTLRCSPRSGDLSVYWYQQSLDQGLQFLIQYYNGEERAKGNILERFSAQQFPDLHSELNLSSLELGDSALYFCASSVGTGMNTGELFFGEGSRLTVL.

V and J are TRBV19 and TRBJ1-2; D may be TRBD1 (5 bases). CDR1 and CDR2 from the germline V gene are LNHDA and SQIVND (reference sequence). Trimming stripped 3 bases from V and 2 bases from J, with 16 bases between. The CDR3 consists of 16 residues. CDR3 sequence reads: CASSISGTTVNYGYTF. The CDR3 DNA reads TGTGCCAGTAGTATCTCGGGGACTACTGTGAACTATGGCTACACCTTC.

Remarks on this clone: Since no conserved phenylalanine or tryptophan closes the CDR3, a read error is the likely cause. This chain links TRBV5-6 with TRBJ2-7; 7 bases map to TRBD1. Trimming took 4 bases from V and 7 from J; bases not matched to a gene: 8. CDR1 is SGHDT and CDR2 is YYEEEE in the germline V gene. CDR3 length equals 13 residues. The CDR3 DNA is TGTGCCAGCAGCGAGGACAGGCAAGGGGAGCAGTACCTC. Translated: CASSEDRQGEQYL.

This clone has a single count. The V and J genes are TRBV27 and TRBJ1-2; D is unclear. V shed 1 base and J shed 5 bases, with 14 bases lying between them. This CDR3 has 15 amino acids. CDR1 is MNHEY and CDR2 is SMNVEV in the germline V gene (reference sequence). DNA for the CDR3: TGTGCCAGCAGTTTATTAAGGACCCCAAGGTATGGCTACACCTTC. It yields the protein CASSLLRTPRYGYTF.

This clone was counted once. The chain employs TRBV28 and TRBJ2-7, with unresolved D. V was pared by 7 bases and J by 2 bases, with 12 bases between. The germline CDR1 and CDR2 sequences are MDHEN and SYDVKM. This CDR3 spans 13 amino acids. CDR3 sequence reads: CASIGKDTYEQYF. The CDR3 coding sequence is TGTGCCAGCATAGGTAAGGATACCTACGAGCAGTACTTC. Filled out from reference TRBV28 and TRBJ2-7, the complete variable domain reads DVKVTQSSRYLVKRTGEKVFLECVQDMDHENMFWYRQDPGLGLRLIYFSYDVKMKEKGDIPEGYSVSREKKERFSLILESASTNQTSMYLCASIGKDTYEQYFGPGTRLTVT.

The chain uses TRBV28 and TRBJ2-5; 10 positions agree with TRBD2. This CDR3 is 14 amino acids long. V lost 6 bases and J lost 4; bases outside the gene matches: 5. Germline lookup yields CDR1 MDHEN and CDR2 SYDVKM. CDR3 amino acids: CASRSSGSSETQYF. CDR3 DNA: TGTGCCAGCAGGTCTAGCGGGAGTTCAGAGACCCAGTACTTC.

The chain recombines TRBV6-2 or TRBV6-3 with TRBJ2-3; D gene ambiguous. The CDR3 is 15 amino acids. The germline V gene has CDR1 MNHEY and CDR2 SVGEGT. V lost 0 bases and J 4 bases, leaving 11 bases between the germline ends. The CDR3 here is CASSYSGLSADTQYF. DNA for the CDR3: TGTGCCAGCAGTTACTCGGGGTTGTCGGCAGATACGCAGTATTTT.

This chain links TRBV7-2 with TRBJ2-1; TRBD1 might be the D (5 bases). This CDR3 has 14 amino acids. V was clipped by 3 bases and J by 10 bases, with 16 bases between them. Germline CDR1 SGHTA, CDR2 FQGNSA. As DNA, the CDR3 is TGTGCCAGCAGCTTGCCCTGGGGCGGTCAAGAGCAGTTCTTC. It encodes CASSLPWGGQEQFF.

This clone came up once. The CDR3 reads CASSLAGDDETQYF. As DNA, the CDR3 is TGTGCCAGCAGTTTAGCGGGAGATGATGAGACCCAGTACTTC. The chain couples TRBV27 to TRBJ2-5; 7 nucleotides align to TRBD2. The CDR3 totals 14 residues. Germline CDR1 and CDR2: MNHEY and SMNVEV (reference sequence). J lost 5 bases, V lost 2 bases, and 5 bases had no gene match.

Only a few counts were recorded for this clone. In DNA form, the CDR3 reads TGTGCCAGCAGGGATGGGACTAGCGGGAGCTACAATGAGCAGTTCTTC. Amino acid sequence: CASRDGTSGSYNEQFF. This sequence joins TRBV2 and TRBJ2-1; 14 bases line up with TRBD2. Looked up from germline, CDR1 is SNHLY and CDR2 is FYNNEI. V lost 6 bases to trimming and J lost 3 bases; unmatched junction nucleotides: 4. The CDR3 sequence is 16 residues long.

This rearrangement joins TRBV5-1 to TRBJ2-7; TRBD1 matches 9 bases. The CDR3 spans 16 residues. CDR1 is SGHRS, CDR2 YFSETQ, per germline. The ends lost 0 bases at V and 4 bases at J; junction bases unmatched: 8. The CDR3 here is CASSLDGQGKTYEQYF. The CDR3 coding sequence is TGCGCCAGCAGCTTGGATGGACAGGGGAAAACTTACGAGCAGTACTTC.

The chain employs TRBV5-8 and TRBJ1-5; D is unclear. Trimming took off 1 base at V and 4 bases at J, with 6 bases between the two ends. In germline, CDR1 is SGHTS, CDR2 YDEGEE. This CDR3 is 13 amino acids long. The CDR3 sequence: CASSLFGNQPQHF. CDR3 nucleotides: TGTGCCAGCAGCTTGTTCGGAAATCAGCCCCAGCATTTT.

This clone was found once. The chain recombines TRBV7-9 with TRBJ1-4; 11 bases map to TRBD1. V shed 8 bases and J 3 bases; nucleotides not matched to a gene: 5. The CDR3 is 15 residues long. The germline V gene encodes CDR1 SEHNR and CDR2 FQNEAQ (reference sequence). CDR3: CASGQGAGANEKLFF. The CDR3 nucleotides are TGTGCCAGCGGACAGGGGGCGGGAGCTAATGAAAAACTGTTTTTT.

CDR3 nucleotide sequence: TGTGCCAGCAGCCGGGACCGAAACACCGGGGAGCTGTTTTTT. Protein: CASSRDRNTGELFF. This rearrangement joins TRBV3-1 (or the pseudogene TRBV3-2) to TRBJ2-2; D might be TRBD1 or TRBD2, each matching 5 bases. The CDR3 extends over 14 amino acids. Trimming cost V 4 bases and J 2 bases, with 8 bases left between them. Germline CDR1 LGHDT, CDR2 YNNKEL (reference sequence).

The chain joins TRBV29-1 to TRBJ1-2, with D tentatively TRBD1 (5 bases). The CDR3 length is 13 residues. Germline lookup yields CDR1 SQVTM and CDR2 ANQGSEA. V lost 2 bases, J lost 6 bases, and 13 bases lay in between. Here the CDR3 reads CSVERQPSHGYTF. CDR3 in DNA: TGCAGCGTTGAACGACAGCCGTCCCATGGCTACACCTTC.

The V gene is TRBV29-1, the J gene TRBJ1-4; D possibly corresponds to TRBD1 (6 bases). This CDR3 comprises 15 residues. Deletions cut 6 bases from V and 4 bases from J, with 18 bases between. Germline CDR1 is SQVTM and CDR2 is ANQGSEA. This CDR3 reads CSVLGHEGNNEKLFF. The CDR3 bases are TGCAGCGTGTTGGGACACGAGGGAAATAATGAAAAACTGTTTTTT.

This clone appeared once. V and J are TRBV28 and TRBJ1-4; D ambiguous. The germline CDR1 and CDR2 sequences are MDHEN and SYDVKM. The CDR3 length is 11 residues. Between the trimmed V and J ends, which lost 6 bases and 7 bases, there was a span of 6 bases. CDR3 in DNA: TGTGCCAGCAGGGTAGCTGAAAAACTGTTTTTT. As protein: CASRVAEKLFF.

CDR3 coding DNA: TGCCGCGGGGGTGGGGGTAGAGAGACCCAGTACTTC. It specifies CRGGGGRETQYF. The chain joins TRBV29-1 to TRBJ2-5; 7 positions agree with TRBD2. This CDR3 comprises 12 residues. The germline gives CDR1 SQVTM, CDR2 ANQGSEA.

The chain carries TRBV18 and TRBJ2-7; 13 bases map to TRBD2. The CDR3 covers 13 residues. With V trimmed by 8 bases and J by 6 bases, 4 bases remained unmatched. Germline loops: CDR1 KGHSH, CDR2 LQKENI. Written as DNA, the CDR3 is TGTGCCAGCGCAACTAGCGGGAGGGGCGAGCAGTACTTC. Encoded protein: CASATSGRGEQYF.

The chain links TRBV19 to TRBJ2-1; D may be TRBD2 (5 bases). Germline V CDR1 and CDR2: LNHDA, SQIVND (reference sequence). The CDR3 extends over 14 amino acids. V was shortened by 4 bases and J by 7 bases, with 14 bases between the two germline ends. The CDR3 nucleotides read TGTGCCAGTAGTACTAGCAGGAGGAGTAATGAGCAGTTCTTC. Its protein is CASSTSRRSNEQFF.

The CDR3 sequence: CATISGLTYNSPLHF. DNA of the CDR3: TGTGCCACGATTTCAGGGTTAACTTATAATTCACCCCTCCACTTT. The V call is TRBV2, the J call TRBJ1-6, with D possibly being TRBD1 (5 bases). Per germline, CDR1 SNHLY and CDR2 FYNNEI. The CDR3 covers 15 residues. V was trimmed by 10 bases and J by 4 bases, leaving 17 bases between them.

The chain joins TRBV19 to TRBJ2-7, with 11 bases aligning to TRBD2. The CDR3 length is 14 residues. The germline V gene encodes CDR1 LNHDA and CDR2 SQIVND (reference sequence). V lost 3 bases and J lost 6; bases outside the gene matches: 4. The CDR3 protein is CASSIALAGAEQYF. CDR3 nucleotides: TGTGCCAGTAGTATTGCACTAGCGGGAGCCGAGCAGTACTTC. The whole variable domain, remainder taken from reference TRBV19 and TRBJ2-7, is DGGITQSPKYLFRKEGQNVTLSCEQNLNHDAMYWYRQDPGQGLRLIYYSQIVNDFQKGDIAEGYSVSREKKESFPLTVTSAQKNPTAFYLCASSIALAGAEQYFGPGTRLTVT.

This clone was seen only a few times. V and J are TRBV28 and TRBJ1-1; a possible D gene is TRBD1 (5 bases). This CDR3 has 14 residues. V was cut by 6 bases and J by 7 bases, with 18 bases left in between. CDR1 and CDR2 from the germline V gene are MDHEN and SYDVKM. In DNA, the CDR3 is TGTGCCAGCAGGGGACTGTTGGGAGCCTTTGAAGCTTTCTTT. Protein: CASRGLLGAFEAFF.

The chain employs TRBV28 and TRBJ1-5; the D gene is possibly TRBD1 (6 bases). Trimming took off 7 bases at V and 6 bases at J, with 19 bases between the two ends. Germline loops: CDR1 MDHEN, CDR2 SYDVKM. The length of the CDR3 is 15 residues. CDR3 sequence reads: CASKVEGGVGQPQHF. The CDR3 region has the DNA TGTGCCAGCAAAGTTGAAGGGGGAGTGGGTCAGCCCCAGCATTTT.

CDR3 sequence (DNA): TGTGCCAGCAGCGTAGTGGACGGTAATTCACCCCTCCACTTT. It specifies CASSVVDGNSPLHF. The rearrangement joins TRBV9 to TRBJ1-6; D is unclear. V was clipped by 0 bases and J by 6 bases, with 7 bases between them. CDR1 SGDLS and CDR2 YYNGEE come from the germline V gene. This CDR3 is 14 amino acids long.